A selection of T cell receptor beta chains follows, all from one sample in a study of blood T cell repertoires in COVID-19. Assay: immunoSEQ multiplex PCR; the TCRdb copy retains only in-frame clones and omits some. This sample carries about 210,000 clones, roughly 85% of them seen once, and the ten largest clones take roughly 2.2%. Sample: peripheral blood. The source of these receptors is a woman aged 70-85 years with COVID-19, enrolled during active disease. Both conserved end residues are part of each CDR3. The D gene is left open where the match is weak. The size of a clone is reported for some rows only, either as once, few or many, or as a class for expanded clones.

v_gene	d_gene	j_gene	abundance	CDR3nt	CDR3aa
TRBV7-9	TRBD1	TRBJ2-2	-	TGTGCCAGCAGCGCCGGACAGGGGGACACCGGGGAGCTGTTTTTT	CASSAGQGDTGELFF
TRBV2	-	TRBJ1-4	-	TGTGCCAGCGCCCAGGGTGCCGCCAGTGAAAAACTGTTTTTT	CASAQGAASEKLFF
TRBV27	-	TRBJ1-1	-	TGTGCCAGCAGTCCGGACAAGGGGGTAGAGACTGAAGCTTTCTTT	CASSPDKGVETEAFF
TRBV18	TRBD1	TRBJ2-1	-	TGTGCCAGCTCACCCCCGGGACAGGGGATTAATGAGCAGTTCTTC	CASSPPGQGINEQFF
TRBV5-4	TRBD1	TRBJ2-1	few	TGTGCCAGCAGCCCCGGGACAGGGGGCTACAATGAGCAGTTCTTC	CASSPGTGGYNEQFF
TRBV7-3	-	TRBJ2-1	-	TGTGCCAGCAGCTTAATGGGGACAACCCTAAATGAGCAGTTCTTC	CASSLMGTTLNEQFF
TRBV7-3	TRBD1	TRBJ1-2	-	TGTGCCAGCAGCCCCGGGACAGCTAACTATGGCTACACCTTC	CASSPGTANYGYTF
TRBV6-2/TRBV6-3	-	TRBJ1-4	-	TGTGCCAGCAGTTCTCTAAAGGAAAAACTGTTTTTT	CASSSLKEKLFF
TRBV2	TRBD1	TRBJ2-1	-	TGTGCCAGCGGGGACAGGGTTTCCTACAATGAGCAGTTCTTC	CASGDRVSYNEQFF
TRBV3-1/TRBV3-2	TRBD1	TRBJ1-2	-	TGTGCCAGCAGCCCCGTTGGGGGACAGGATTTCTATGGCTACACCTTC	CASSPVGGQDFYGYTF
TRBV7-3	-	TRBJ1-2	few	TGTGCCAGCAGCCCAGACGCAGGGAACGACTATGGCTACACCTTC	CASSPDAGNDYGYTF
TRBV29-1	-	TRBJ1-4	few	TGCAGCGCCCGGGGGGCCAGAAGGGAAAAACTGTTTTTT	CSARGARREKLFF
TRBV7-8	-	TRBJ2-7	-	TGTGCCAGCAGCTTAGGTCCGGGAAGCTCCTACGAGCAGTACTTC	CASSLGPGSSYEQYF
TRBV7-9	TRBD1	TRBJ1-5	-	TGTGCCAGCAGCTTAAATCGGGGACAGGGGGATCAGCCCCAGCATTTT	CASSLNRGQGDQPQHF
TRBV11-2	TRBD2	TRBJ2-1	few	TGTGCCAGCAGCGCTAAAGTAACCTGGACTAGCGGGATTCTCGGTGAGCAGTTCTTC	CASSAKVTWTSGILGEQFF
TRBV10-3	TRBD1	TRBJ1-1	-	TGTGCCATCAGTGATAACAGGGGGAACACTGAAGCTTTCTTT	CAISDNRGNTEAFF
TRBV7-3	TRBD2	TRBJ2-1	-	TGTGCCAGCAGCTATAGCGGGAGATCCTACAATGAGCAGTTCTTC	CASSYSGRSYNEQFF
TRBV30	TRBD2	TRBJ2-5	-	TGTGCCTGGAGTGCTCCCACGGGACTAGCGGGAAGGACCCAGTACTTC	CAWSAPTGLAGRTQYF
TRBV6-5	-	TRBJ2-7	-	TGTGCCAGCAGGGTGTCAGGGCCCTCCTACGAGCAGTACTTC	CASRVSGPSYEQYF
TRBV18	-	TRBJ1-1	few	TGTGCCAGCTCCCCAGTCGGGACACAACACCCCGGTCGATGGGGAGCTTTCTTT	CASSPVGTQHPGRWGAFF
TRBV27	-	TRBJ2-5	-	TGTGCCAGCAGTCTAGATCAAGAGACCCAGTACTTC	CASSLDQETQYF
TRBV7-9	-	TRBJ2-7	few	TGTGCCAGCAGCGTCAGCTCCTACGAGCAGTACTTC	CASSVSSYEQYF
TRBV3-1/TRBV3-2	-	TRBJ2-5	-	TGTGCCAGCAGCCAAGAAGAGGGCACGGTTCCATACTTC	CASSQEEGTVPYF
TRBV19	TRBD1	TRBJ2-7	-	TGTGCCAGTAGTGGTCATGGACAGGGTTCGGCGAGGATTTACGAGCAGTACTTC	CASSGHGQGSARIYEQYF
TRBV3-1/TRBV3-2	-	TRBJ1-3	-	TGTGCCAGCAGCCAAGTTGGAGCGGGCTCTGGAAACACCATATATTTT	CASSQVGAGSGNTIYF
TRBV7-9	-	TRBJ1-1	-	TGTGCCAGCAGCTTCCGACGGGAGAACACTGAAGCTTTCTTT	CASSFRRENTEAFF
TRBV27	TRBD1	TRBJ1-1	-	TGTGCCAGCAGTTTCCGGGGACAGGGGGGGACTGAAGCTTTCTTT	CASSFRGQGGTEAFF
TRBV19	-	TRBJ1-2	-	TGTGCCAGTAGTATGGGCAGAACGAGCTATGGCTACACCTTC	CASSMGRTSYGYTF
TRBV9	TRBD2	TRBJ2-1	-	TGTGCCAGCAGCGTATTGGAGGGAGGGCGGCAGTTCTTC	CASSVLEGGRQFF
TRBV7-6	TRBD1	TRBJ2-6	-	TGTGCCAGCAGCTTAAGTATATTTGGTAGAGGTGGACAGGCTGGGGCCAACGTCCTGACTTTC	CASSLSIFGRGGQAGANVLTF
TRBV18	TRBD1	TRBJ1-3	few	TGTGCCAGCTCAACTCAGGGGGTCTCTGGAAACACCATATATTTT	CASSTQGVSGNTIYF
TRBV7-2	-	TRBJ1-3	-	TGTGCCAGCAGCTTAGTTGTCAGGGGAGGGTGGAACACCATATATTTT	CASSLVVRGGWNTIYF
TRBV19	TRBD2	TRBJ2-7	-	TGTGCCAGTAGTAGAAAACTAGCGGGAGGTTCCTCCGAGCAGTACTTC	CASSRKLAGGSSEQYF
TRBV9	TRBD2	TRBJ2-3	-	TGTGCCAGCAGCGAGTTACTAGCGGCAGATACGCAGTATTTT	CASSELLAADTQYF
TRBV6-6	-	TRBJ1-2	-	TGTGCCAGCAGTACACAGTCCTACTATGGCTACACCTTC	CASSTQSYYGYTF
TRBV6-5	-	TRBJ2-7	many	TGTGCCAGCAGTTACTCCCCGGGATCATCGGAGCAGTACTTC	CASSYSPGSSEQYF
TRBV10-3	TRBD1	TRBJ1-1	-	TGTGCCATCAGTGGGGACAGGGGAAACACTGAAGCTTTCTTT	CAISGDRGNTEAFF
TRBV7-6	-	TRBJ1-6	-	TGTGCCAGCAGCCAATACTCAGGGACTTATAATTCACCCCTCCACTTT	CASSQYSGTYNSPLHF
TRBV9	-	TRBJ1-2	-	TGTGCCAGCAGCGCAGGAAGGAACTATGGCTACACCTTC	CASSAGRNYGYTF
TRBV19	TRBD1	TRBJ1-1	-	TGTGCCAGTAGTCTTTGGACAGGGGGCGAGGTTGCTTTCTTT	CASSLWTGGEVAFF
TRBV9	TRBD2	TRBJ2-1	once	TGTGCCAGCAGCGTACTCCCTAGCGGGGGGCCCGCCTCCTACAATGAGCAGTTCTTC	CASSVLPSGGPASYNEQFF
TRBV23-1	-	TRBJ1-1	once	TGCGCCAGCAGTCCGGTTATGAACACTGAAGCTTTCTTT	CASSPVMNTEAFF
TRBV20-1	-	TRBJ1-1	-	TGCAGTGCTAGAGTTCAGTTGGAAGCTTTCTTT	CSARVQLEAFF
TRBV11-1	TRBD2	TRBJ2-5	-	TGTGCCAGCAGCCTGAGGACTAGTGGGGTGGAGACCCAGTACTTC	CASSLRTSGVETQYF
TRBV9	TRBD2	TRBJ2-3	-	TGTGCCAGCAGCATCCTAGCGGGGGGCACAGATACGCAGTATTTT	CASSILAGGTDTQYF
TRBV7-9	TRBD2	TRBJ2-1	-	TGTGCCAGCAGCTTCCCCGGACTAGCGGGGAACAATGGTGAGCAGTTCTTC	CASSFPGLAGNNGEQFF
TRBV15	TRBD1	TRBJ1-2	-	TGTGCCACTTCTTTCGGACAGGGGGGTAACTATGGCTACACCTTC	CATSFGQGGNYGYTF
TRBV12-2	-	TRBJ1-3	-	TGTGCAAGTCGCTTAAGGGGCTCTGGAAACACCATATATTTT	CASRLRGSGNTIYF
TRBV16	TRBD2	TRBJ2-7	-	TGTGCCAGCAGCCGATTGACTAGCGGGGGGGCCTACGAGCAGTACTTC	CASSRLTSGGAYEQYF
TRBV10-3	-	TRBJ2-2	-	TGTGCCATCAGGTCCAGGGGATCGAACACCGGGGAGCTGTTTTTT	CAIRSRGSNTGELFF
TRBV27	-	TRBJ2-7	-	TGTGCCAGCAGTTTATCGGTGGACAGCGGGATCTACGAGCAGTACTTC	CASSLSVDSGIYEQYF
TRBV6-5	-	TRBJ2-5	-	TGTGCCAGCCGCGTTGTGGGGGCCGAGACCCAGTACTTC	CASRVVGAETQYF
TRBV19	TRBD2	TRBJ2-1	once	TGTGCCAGTAGTATAGAAGTAGCTAGCGGGGCCCCCAATGAGCAGTTCTTC	CASSIEVASGAPNEQFF